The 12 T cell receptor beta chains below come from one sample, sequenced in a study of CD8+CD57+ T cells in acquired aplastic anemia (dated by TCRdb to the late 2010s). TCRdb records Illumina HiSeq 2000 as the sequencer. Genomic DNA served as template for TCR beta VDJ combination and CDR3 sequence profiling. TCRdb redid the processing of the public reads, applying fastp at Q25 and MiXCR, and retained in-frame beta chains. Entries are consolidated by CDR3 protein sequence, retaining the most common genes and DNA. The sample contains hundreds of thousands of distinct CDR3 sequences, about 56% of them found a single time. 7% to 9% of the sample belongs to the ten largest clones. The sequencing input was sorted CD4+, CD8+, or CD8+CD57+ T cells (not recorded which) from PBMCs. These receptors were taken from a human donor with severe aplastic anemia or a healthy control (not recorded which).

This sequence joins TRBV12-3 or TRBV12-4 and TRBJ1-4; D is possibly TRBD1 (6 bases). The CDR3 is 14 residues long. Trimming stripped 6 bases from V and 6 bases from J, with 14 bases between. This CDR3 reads CASRPDRIYEKLFF. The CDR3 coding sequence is TGTGCCAGCAGGCCAGACAGGATATATGAAAAACTGTTTTTT.

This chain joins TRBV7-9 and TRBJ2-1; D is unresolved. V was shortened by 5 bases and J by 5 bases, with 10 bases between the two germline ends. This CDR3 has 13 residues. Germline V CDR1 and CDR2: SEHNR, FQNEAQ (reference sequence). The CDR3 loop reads CASSPSRDNEQFF. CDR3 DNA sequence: TGTGCCAGCAGCCCGTCGAGAGACAATGAGCAGTTCTTC.

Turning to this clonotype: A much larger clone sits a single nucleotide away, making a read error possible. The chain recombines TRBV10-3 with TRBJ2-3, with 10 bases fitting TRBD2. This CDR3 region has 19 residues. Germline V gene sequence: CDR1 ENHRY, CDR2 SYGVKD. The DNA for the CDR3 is TGTGCCAGCAGTTACGGGACCGCCCTTTGGGCTAGCGGGGGAGATACGCAGTATTTT. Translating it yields CASSYGTALWASGGDTQYF.

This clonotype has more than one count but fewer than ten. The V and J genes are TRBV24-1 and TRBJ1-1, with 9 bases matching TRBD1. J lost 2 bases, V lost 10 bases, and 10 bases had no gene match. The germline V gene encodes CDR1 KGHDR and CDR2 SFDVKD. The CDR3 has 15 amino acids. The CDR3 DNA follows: TGTGCCACAAGCTCCGGGACAGGGATTAACACTGAAGCTTTCTTT. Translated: CATSSGTGINTEAFF.

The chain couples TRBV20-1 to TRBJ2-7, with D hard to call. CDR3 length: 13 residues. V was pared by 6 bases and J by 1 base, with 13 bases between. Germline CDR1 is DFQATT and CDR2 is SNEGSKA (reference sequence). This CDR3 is CSAVKDGSYEQYF. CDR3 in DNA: TGCAGTGCCGTGAAGGACGGATCCTACGAGCAGTACTTC.

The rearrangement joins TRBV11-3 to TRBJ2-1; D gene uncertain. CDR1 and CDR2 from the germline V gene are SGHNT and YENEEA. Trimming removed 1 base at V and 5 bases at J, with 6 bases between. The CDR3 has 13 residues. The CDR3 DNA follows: TGTGCCAGCAGCTTAGTACTTCACAATGAGCAGTTCTTC. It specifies CASSLVLHNEQFF.

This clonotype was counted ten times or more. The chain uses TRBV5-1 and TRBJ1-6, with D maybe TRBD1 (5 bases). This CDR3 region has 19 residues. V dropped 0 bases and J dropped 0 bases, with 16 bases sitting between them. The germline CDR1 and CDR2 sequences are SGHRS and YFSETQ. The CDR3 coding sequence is TGCGCCAGCAGCTTGGGTCCGACAGAGACCAGCTCCTATAATTCACCCCTCCACTTT. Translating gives CASSLGPTETSSYNSPLHF.

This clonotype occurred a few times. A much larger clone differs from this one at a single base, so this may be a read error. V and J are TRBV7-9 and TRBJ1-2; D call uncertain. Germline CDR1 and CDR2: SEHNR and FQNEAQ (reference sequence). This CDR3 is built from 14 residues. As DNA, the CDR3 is TGTGCCGGCAGCTTAACTCAGGCTTTCTATGGCTACACCTTC. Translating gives CAGSLTQAFYGYTF.

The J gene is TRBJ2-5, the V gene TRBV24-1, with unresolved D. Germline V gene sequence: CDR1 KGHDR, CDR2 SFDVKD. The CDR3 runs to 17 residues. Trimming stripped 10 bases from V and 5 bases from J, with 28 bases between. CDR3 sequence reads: CATIDLFPHRQTETQYF. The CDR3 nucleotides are TGTGCCACTATTGATTTATTCCCCCATCGGCAGACGGAGACCCAGTACTTC.

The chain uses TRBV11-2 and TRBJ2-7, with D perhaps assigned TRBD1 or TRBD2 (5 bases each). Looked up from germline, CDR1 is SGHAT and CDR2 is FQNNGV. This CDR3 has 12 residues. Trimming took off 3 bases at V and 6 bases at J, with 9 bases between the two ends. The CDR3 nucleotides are TGTGCCAGCAGCTTCATGGGGGTCGAGCAGTACTTC. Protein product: CASSFMGVEQYF.

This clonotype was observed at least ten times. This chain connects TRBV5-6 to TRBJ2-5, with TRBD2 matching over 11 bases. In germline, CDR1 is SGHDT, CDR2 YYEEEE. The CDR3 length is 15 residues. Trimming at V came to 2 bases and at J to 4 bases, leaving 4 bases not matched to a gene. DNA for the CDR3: TGTGCCAGCAGCTTAAGCCTAGCGGGGGGAGAGACCCAGTACTTC. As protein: CASSLSLAGGETQYF.

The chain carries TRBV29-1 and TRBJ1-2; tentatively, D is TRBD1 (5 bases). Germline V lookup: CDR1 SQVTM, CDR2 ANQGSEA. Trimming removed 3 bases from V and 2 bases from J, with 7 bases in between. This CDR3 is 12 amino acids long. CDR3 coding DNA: TGCAGCGTTGACGAGGGGAACTATGGCTACACCTTC. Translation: CSVDEGNYGYTF.